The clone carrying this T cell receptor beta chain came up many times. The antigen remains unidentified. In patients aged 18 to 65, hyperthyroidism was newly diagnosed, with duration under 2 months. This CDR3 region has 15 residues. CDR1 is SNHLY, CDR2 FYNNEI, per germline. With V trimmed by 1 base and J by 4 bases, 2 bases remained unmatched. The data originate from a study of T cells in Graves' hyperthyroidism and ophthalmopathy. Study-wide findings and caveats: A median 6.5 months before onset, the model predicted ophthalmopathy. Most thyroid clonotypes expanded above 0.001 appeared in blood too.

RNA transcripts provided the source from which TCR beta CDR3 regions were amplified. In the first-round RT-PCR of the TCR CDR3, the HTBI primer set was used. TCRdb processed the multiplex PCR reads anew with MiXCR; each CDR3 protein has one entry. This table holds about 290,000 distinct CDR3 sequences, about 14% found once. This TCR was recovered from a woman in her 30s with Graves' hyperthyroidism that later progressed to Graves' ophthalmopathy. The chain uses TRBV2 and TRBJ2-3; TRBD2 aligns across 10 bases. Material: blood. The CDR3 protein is CASSEGGLASDTQYF. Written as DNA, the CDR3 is TGTGCCAGCAGTGAAGGGGGACTAGCGTCAGATACGCAGTATTTT.